Included here is one T cell receptor (beta chain) sequence, with context. Its antigen is unknown. The CDR3 loop spans 14 amino acids. Trimming removed 7 bases at V and 5 bases at J, with 18 bases between. CDR1 is SNHLY, CDR2 FYNNEI, per germline. TCRdb's table, derived via immunoSEQ multiplex PCR, lists solely in-frame clones and lacks some. The sample yields under 25,000 clones, over 60% seen once. The data derive from a study of PD-1 blockade in classical Hodgkin lymphoma. Study-level results: It was CD4+ TCR diversity, not CD8+, that rose significantly by C4D1. Relative to healthy donors, newly diagnosed patients reportedly had lower baseline TCR diversity, which was reported as lower still in relapsed/refractory patients.

Stated time point: cycle 4 day 1 (C4D1), after around six weeks of nivolumab. All patients relapsed after autologous stem cell transplantation, and brentuximab vedotin exposure varied. Responses achieved at best were complete response, partial response or progressive disease. This material consisted of peripheral blood mononuclear cells (PBMCs), taken before the fourth cycle of nivolumab. This receptor was obtained from a human donor with classical Hodgkin lymphoma. The J gene is TRBJ2-7, the V gene TRBV2, with D possibly matching TRBD2 (5 bases). For the CDR3, the DNA is TGTGCCAGCAATGTAAAGCGGAGGTCCCACGAGCAGTACTTC. Its protein product is CASNVKRRSHEQYF.